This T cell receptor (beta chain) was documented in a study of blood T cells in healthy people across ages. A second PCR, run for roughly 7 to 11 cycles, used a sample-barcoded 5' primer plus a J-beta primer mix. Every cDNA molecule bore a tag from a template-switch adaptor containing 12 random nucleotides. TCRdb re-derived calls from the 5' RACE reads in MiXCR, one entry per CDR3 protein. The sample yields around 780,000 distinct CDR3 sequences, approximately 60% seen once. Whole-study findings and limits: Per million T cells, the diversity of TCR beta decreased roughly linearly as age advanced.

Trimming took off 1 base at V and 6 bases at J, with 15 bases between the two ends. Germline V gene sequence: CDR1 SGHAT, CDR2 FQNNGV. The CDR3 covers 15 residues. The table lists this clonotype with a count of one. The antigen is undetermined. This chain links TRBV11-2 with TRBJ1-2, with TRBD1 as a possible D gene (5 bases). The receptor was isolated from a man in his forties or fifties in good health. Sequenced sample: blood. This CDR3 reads CASSLGGFPPNGYTF. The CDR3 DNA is TGTGCCAGCAGCTTAGGGGGGTTTCCCCCCAATGGCTACACCTTC.